This T cell receptor (beta chain) was recorded in a study of T cells expressing NK-cell markers. Study-wide background: It was sorted CD3+CD56-NKG2C+, CD3+CD56+NKG2C- and CD3+CD56+NKG2C+ T cells that provided the TCR beta repertoires. One of eight sequenced donors was HCMV-seronegative; the other seven were seropositive. Regarding the study as a whole: The CD3+CD56-NKG2C+ fraction was also led by these clonotypes in four donors. Each of a handful of donors carried dominant NKG2C+ clonotypes accounting for about 1.0-8% of CD8+ T cells.

Germline lookup yields CDR1 SEHNR and CDR2 FQNEAQ (reference sequence). This CDR3 spans 13 amino acids. Following a re-call of the 5' RACE reads, TCRdb has one entry per CDR3 protein and lacks DNA. The repertoire table contains approximately 150,000 distinct CDR3 sequences. Concerning this clonotype itself: Its target is unknown.

The source of this sequence is a man between 18 and 35 years old in good health. The J gene is TRBJ1-5, the V gene TRBV7-9; TCRdb names TRBD1, which stays unverified in the absence of DNA. The specimen was blood T cells: a sorted CD56 or NKG2C T cell subset, CD4+ or CD8+ T cells, or bulk PBMC T cells (not recorded which). The CDR3 protein is CASTTGLDQPQHF.